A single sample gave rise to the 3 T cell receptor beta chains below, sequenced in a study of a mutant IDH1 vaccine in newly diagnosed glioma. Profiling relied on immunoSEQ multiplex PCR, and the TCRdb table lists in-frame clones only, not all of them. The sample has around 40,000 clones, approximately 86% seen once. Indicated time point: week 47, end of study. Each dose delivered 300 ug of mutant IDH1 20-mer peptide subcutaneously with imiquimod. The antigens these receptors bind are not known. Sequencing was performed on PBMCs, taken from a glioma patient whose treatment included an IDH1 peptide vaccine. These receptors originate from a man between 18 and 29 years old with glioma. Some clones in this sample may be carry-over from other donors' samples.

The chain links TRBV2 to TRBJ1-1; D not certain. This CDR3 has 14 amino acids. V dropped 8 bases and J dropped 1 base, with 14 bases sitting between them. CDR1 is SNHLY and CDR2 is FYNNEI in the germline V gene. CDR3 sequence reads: CASLPHPRNTEAFF. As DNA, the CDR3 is TGTGCCAGCTTACCGCATCCCAGGAACACTGAAGCTTTCTTT.

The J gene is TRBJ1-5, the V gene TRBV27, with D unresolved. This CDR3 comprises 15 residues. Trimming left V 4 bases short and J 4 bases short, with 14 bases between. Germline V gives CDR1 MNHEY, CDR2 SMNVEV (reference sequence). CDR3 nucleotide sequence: TGTGCCAGCAGTTCCTATTCCGGGATAAATCAGCCCCAGCATTTT. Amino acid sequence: CASSSYSGINQPQHF.

DNA for the CDR3: TGTGCCAGCAGCTTAGAGGTATACGAGCAGTACTTC. Translated: CASSLEVYEQYF. V gene TRBV11-2 combines with J gene TRBJ2-5; D ambiguous. The assigned J gene may be wrong: the sequence end matches TRBJ2-7 better. This CDR3 has 12 residues. Germline V lookup: CDR1 SGHAT, CDR2 FQNNGV.